The 9 T cell receptor beta chains below come from one sample, sequenced in a study of T cell repertoires in cytomegalovirus infection. For these receptors, no antigen is known. Using its own MiXCR run on the reads, TCRdb lists one record per CDR3 protein. The table has 800,000 to 950,000 distinct CDR3 sequences, around a third seen once. The sequencing used cultured CD8+ T cells from PBMCs, collected from culture after CMV antigen stimulation. These TCRs come from a human donor in good health (CMV status not recorded). Some clones in this sample may be carry-over from other donors' samples.

The V and J genes are TRBV6-1 and TRBJ2-7; possibly TRBD1 for D (5 bases). V was shortened by 3 bases and J by 2 bases, with 5 bases between the two germline ends. Germline V lookup: CDR1 MNHNS, CDR2 SASEGT. The length of the CDR3 is 12 residues. The CDR3 DNA reads as TGTGCCAGCAGTGAGACAGCCTACGAGCAGTACGTC. Translated: CASSETAYEQYV.

This clonotype was counted a few times. The chain joins TRBV12-3 or TRBV12-4 to TRBJ1-4; the match to TRBD1 covers 11 bases. There are 17 residues in the CDR3. V lost 3 bases to trimming and J lost 0 bases; unmatched junction nucleotides: 3. CDR3 in amino acids: CASSFVGQGATNEKLFF. CDR3 sequence (DNA): TGTGCCAGCAGTTTTGTGGGACAGGGGGCAACTAATGAAAAACTGTTTTTT.

This clonotype was found a few times. This chain joins TRBV7-9 and TRBJ1-2, with 7 positions matching TRBD1. Germline assignment: CDR1 SEHNR and CDR2 FQNEAQ (reference sequence). The CDR3 covers 14 residues. V trimming: 8 bases; J trimming: 6 bases; junction bases outside the gene matches: 12. The CDR3 bases are TGTGCCAGCCTAGCCGACAGGGCGGACCATGGCTACACCTTC. Its protein is CASLADRADHGYTF.

This CDR3 reads CASSIGGVQSNQPQHF. The DNA of the CDR3 is TGTGCCAGTAGTATAGGGGGGGTTCAGAGCAATCAGCCCCAGCATTTT. The rearrangement uses TRBV19 and TRBJ1-5, with D possibly TRBD1 on 5 matching bases. The germline CDR1 and CDR2 sequences are LNHDA and SQIVND (reference sequence). This CDR3 is built from 16 residues. V was pared by 1 base and J by 1 base, with 11 bases between.

The V call is TRBV12-3 or TRBV12-4, the J call TRBJ2-5; D tentatively reads TRBD1 or TRBD2 (5 bases each). V was clipped by 8 bases and J by 6 bases, with 13 bases between them. The CDR3 has 12 amino acids. The CDR3 sequence is CASGGLGKTQYF. The CDR3 DNA is TGTGCCAGCGGGGGTCTGGGGAAGACCCAGTACTTC.

The J gene is TRBJ1-6, the V gene TRBV27, with 7 bases matching TRBD1. Per the germline V gene, CDR1 is MNHEY and CDR2 is SMNVEV (reference sequence). V shed 5 bases, J shed 7 bases, and the junction held 8 bases outside the gene matches. The CDR3 is made up of 15 amino acids. Here the CDR3 DNA reads TGTGCCAGCAGTCACCGACAGGGCGTCAATTCACCCCTCCACTTT. It translates to CASSHRQGVNSPLHF.

The table lists this clonotype with a few counts. V and J are TRBV7-9 and TRBJ2-7; unclear D gene. This CDR3 contains 13 residues. CDR1 and CDR2 (germline): SEHNR, FQNEAQ (reference sequence). The ends were cut back, 0 bases at V and 2 bases at J, with 5 bases in the middle. The CDR3: CASSLAAAYEQYV. The CDR3 region has the DNA TGTGCCAGCAGCTTAGCTGCAGCCTACGAGCAGTACGTC.

The genes are TRBV28 and TRBJ2-7, with a possible D match to TRBD1 (6 bases). Germline CDR1 is MDHEN and CDR2 is SYDVKM. Trimming took off 3 bases at V and 5 bases at J, with 17 bases between the two ends. The CDR3 spans 15 residues. CDR3 amino acids: CASSLRQVRGDEQYV. CDR3 nucleotide sequence: TGTGCCAGCAGTTTGAGACAGGTTAGAGGGGACGAGCAGTACGTC.

This clonotype was counted a few times. The chain carries TRBV27 and TRBJ2-7, with 9 bases aligning to TRBD2. There are 13 residues in the CDR3. Germline V gene sequence: CDR1 MNHEY, CDR2 SMNVEV (reference sequence). V lost 5 bases, J lost 2 bases, and 1 base stayed unmatched. The DNA for the CDR3 is TGTGCCAGCAGTCCTAGCGGGACCTACGAGCAGTACGTC. Encoded protein: CASSPSGTYEQYV.